These 4 T cell receptor beta chains were all obtained from the same sample, sequenced in a study of early T cells in non-severe SARS-CoV-2 infection. TCRdb re-called the 5' RACE reads with MiXCR, one entry per CDR3 protein. Of approximately 52,000 distinct CDR3 sequences listed, 8% were seen once; the top ten hold approximately 8.8%. Material for sequencing was whole blood. The receptors stem from an adult who was a healthcare worker with PCR-confirmed SARS-CoV-2 infection or an uninfected control (not recorded which).

Many counts were recorded for this clonotype. The chain couples TRBV11-2 to TRBJ2-1; 7 positions agree with TRBD2. Germline CDR1 is SGHAT and CDR2 is FQNNGV. Losses at the gene ends were 4 bases for V and 6 bases for J; bases not matched to a gene: 18. CDR3 size: 18 residues. CDR3 sequence (DNA): TGTGCCAGCAGCTACCCGTATATGGCTAGCGGTGACTTCAATGAGCAGTTCTTC. Amino acid sequence: CASSYPYMASGDFNEQFF.

This clonotype appeared a few times. The gene calls are TRBV5-5 and TRBJ1-1; D is unclear. Trimming pared 4 bases from V and 1 base from J, leaving 17 bases between. This CDR3 is built from 16 residues. Per the germline V gene, CDR1 is SGHKS and CDR2 is YYEKEE (reference sequence). CDR3 in amino acids: CASSPRARNENTEAFF. CDR3 in DNA: TGTGCCAGCAGCCCGAGAGCCAGAAATGAGAACACTGAAGCTTTCTTT. The variable domain in full, completed from reference TRBV5-5 and TRBJ1-1, reads DAGVTQSPTHLIKTRGQQVTLRCSPISGHKSVSWYQQVLGQGPQFIFQYYEKEERGRGNFPDRFSARQFPNYSSELNVNALLLGDSALYLCASSPRARNENTEAFFGQGTRLTVV.

The gene calls are TRBV10-3 and TRBJ2-5, with 7 bases matching TRBD1. The CDR3 has 13 residues. Losses at the gene ends were 6 bases for V and 3 bases for J; bases not matched to a gene: 4. CDR1 and CDR2 from the germline V gene are ENHRY and SYGVKD. CDR3 in amino acids: CAISSDREETQYF. In nucleotides, the CDR3 is TGTGCCATCAGCTCAGACAGGGAAGAGACCCAGTACTTC.

J is TRBJ2-7 and V is TRBV27; D remains ambiguous. Between the trimmed V and J ends, which lost 1 base and 5 bases, there was a span of 12 bases. The CDR3 contains 14 residues. The germline V gene encodes CDR1 MNHEY and CDR2 SMNVEV (reference sequence). CDR3 coding DNA: TGTGCCAGCAGTTTATATCTGGGCCCCCACGAGCAGTACTTC. As protein: CASSLYLGPHEQYF.